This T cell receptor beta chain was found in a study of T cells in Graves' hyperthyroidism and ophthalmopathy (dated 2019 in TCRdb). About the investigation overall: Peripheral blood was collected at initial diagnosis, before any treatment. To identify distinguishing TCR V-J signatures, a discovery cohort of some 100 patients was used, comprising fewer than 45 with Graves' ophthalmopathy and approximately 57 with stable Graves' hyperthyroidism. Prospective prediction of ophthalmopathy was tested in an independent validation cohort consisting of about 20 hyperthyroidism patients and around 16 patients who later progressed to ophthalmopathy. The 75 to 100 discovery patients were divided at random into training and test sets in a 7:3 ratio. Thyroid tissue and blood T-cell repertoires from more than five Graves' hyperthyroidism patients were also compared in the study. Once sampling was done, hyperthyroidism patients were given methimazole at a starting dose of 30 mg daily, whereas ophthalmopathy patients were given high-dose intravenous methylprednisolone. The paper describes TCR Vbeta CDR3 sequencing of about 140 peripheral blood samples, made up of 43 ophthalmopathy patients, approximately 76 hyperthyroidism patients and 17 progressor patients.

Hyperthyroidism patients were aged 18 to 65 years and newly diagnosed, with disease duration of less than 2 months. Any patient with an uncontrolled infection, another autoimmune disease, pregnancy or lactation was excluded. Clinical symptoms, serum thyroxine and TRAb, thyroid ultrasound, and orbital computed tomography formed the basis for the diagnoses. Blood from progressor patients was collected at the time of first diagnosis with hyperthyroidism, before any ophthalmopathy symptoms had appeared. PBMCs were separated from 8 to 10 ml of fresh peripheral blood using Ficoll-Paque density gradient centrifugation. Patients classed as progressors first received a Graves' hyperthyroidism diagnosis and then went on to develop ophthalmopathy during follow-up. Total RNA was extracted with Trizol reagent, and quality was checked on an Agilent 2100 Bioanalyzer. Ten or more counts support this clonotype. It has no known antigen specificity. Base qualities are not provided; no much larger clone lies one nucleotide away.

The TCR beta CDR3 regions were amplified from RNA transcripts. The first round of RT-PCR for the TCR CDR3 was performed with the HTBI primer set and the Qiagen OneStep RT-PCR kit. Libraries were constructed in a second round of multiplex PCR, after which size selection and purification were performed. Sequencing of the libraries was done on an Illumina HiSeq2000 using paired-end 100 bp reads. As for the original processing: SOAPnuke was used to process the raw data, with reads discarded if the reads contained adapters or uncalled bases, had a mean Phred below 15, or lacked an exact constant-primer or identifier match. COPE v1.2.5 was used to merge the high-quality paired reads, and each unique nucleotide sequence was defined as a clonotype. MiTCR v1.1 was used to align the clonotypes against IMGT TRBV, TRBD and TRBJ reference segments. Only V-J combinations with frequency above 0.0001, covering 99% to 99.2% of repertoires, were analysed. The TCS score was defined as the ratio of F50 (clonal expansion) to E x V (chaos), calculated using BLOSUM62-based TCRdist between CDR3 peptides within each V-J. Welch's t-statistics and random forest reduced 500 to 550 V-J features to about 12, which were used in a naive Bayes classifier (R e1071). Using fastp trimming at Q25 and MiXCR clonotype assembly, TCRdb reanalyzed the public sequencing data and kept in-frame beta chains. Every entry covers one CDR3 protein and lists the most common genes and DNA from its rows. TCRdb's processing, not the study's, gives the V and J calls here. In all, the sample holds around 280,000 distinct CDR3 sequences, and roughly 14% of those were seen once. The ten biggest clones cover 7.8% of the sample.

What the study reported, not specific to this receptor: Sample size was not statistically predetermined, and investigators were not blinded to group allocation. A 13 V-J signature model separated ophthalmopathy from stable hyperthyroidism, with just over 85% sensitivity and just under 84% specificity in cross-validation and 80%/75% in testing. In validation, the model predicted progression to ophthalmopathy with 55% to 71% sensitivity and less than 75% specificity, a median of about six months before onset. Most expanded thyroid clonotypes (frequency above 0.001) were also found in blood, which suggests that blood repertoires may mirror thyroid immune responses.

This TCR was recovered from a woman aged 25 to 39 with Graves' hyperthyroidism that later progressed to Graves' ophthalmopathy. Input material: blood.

The DNA is TGTGCCAGCAGTTTACCGGGAAACTATGGCTACACCTTC. Its protein product is CASSLPGNYGYTF. The receptor chain draws on TRBV28 and TRBJ1-2, with the D gene too uncertain to name. The CDR3 runs 13 residues from the cysteine to the phenylalanine. The retained sequence is limited to the CDR3, 39 bases, with the frame set at the first base. V drops 2 bases and J drops 2 bases, leaving 6 bases in between. Per the germline V gene, MDHEN is the CDR1 and SYDVKM is the CDR2.